Listed below are T cell receptor beta chains from one sample, sequenced in a study of regulatory T cells in long-lasting Graves disease. TCRdb reprocessed the multiplex PCR reads with MiXCR, giving one entry per CDR3 protein. Among 450,000 to 600,000 distinct CDR3 sequences listed, roughly 13% were seen once. These same data were also listed under a study on T cells in Graves' hyperthyroidism and ophthalmopathy.

The starting material was peripheral blood mononuclear cells (PBMCs), obtained at new diagnosis, from a patient treated with antithyroid drugs. All receptors come from a man younger than 45 with Graves disease. CDR3s include the opening cysteine and the closing phenylalanine or tryptophan. Fields, in order: V gene, CDR3 length, clone size, D gene, J gene, CDR3 protein, CDR3 DNA. The D gene is left open where the match is weak. A row's size may be missing; if present it is once, few, many or a size class.

V gene: TRBV5-1
CDR3 length: 15
clone size: many
D gene: -
J gene: TRBJ1-4
CDR3 protein: CASSFGRGYEEKLFF
CDR3 DNA: TGCGCCAGCAGCTTCGGTCGAGGGTATGAGGAAAAACTGTTTTTT

V gene: TRBV5-1
CDR3 length: 15
clone size: few
D gene: -
J gene: TRBJ1-3
CDR3 protein: CASSLDAGAGNTIYF
CDR3 DNA: TGCGCCAGCAGCTTGGATGCGGGGGCTGGAAACACCATATATTTT

V gene: TRBV24-1
CDR3 length: 14
clone size: many
D gene: -
J gene: TRBJ1-5
CDR3 protein: CATSDPPSNQPQHF
CDR3 DNA: TGTGCCACCAGTGACCCACCAAGCAATCAGCCCCAGCATTTT

V gene: TRBV25-1
CDR3 length: 14
clone size: many
D gene: -
J gene: TRBJ2-5
CDR3 protein: CASSAIRFGETQYF
CDR3 DNA: TGTGCCAGCAGTGCCATCAGGTTTGGGGAGACCCAGTACTTC

V gene: TRBV20-1
CDR3 length: 15
clone size: few
D gene: TRBD2
J gene: TRBJ2-7
CDR3 protein: CSARWLAGGPGEQYF
CDR3 DNA: TGCAGTGCTAGATGGCTAGCGGGAGGGCCAGGGGAGCAGTACTTC

V gene: TRBV7-2
CDR3 length: 21
clone size: many
D gene: -
J gene: TRBJ2-7
CDR3 protein: CASSLESRGQTYFLSVYEQYF
CDR3 DNA: TGTGCCAGCAGCTTAGAGTCGCGGGGCCAAACATATTTTCTATCGGTATACGAGCAGTACTTC

V gene: TRBV29-1
CDR3 length: 13
clone size: many
D gene: TRBD1
J gene: TRBJ2-2
CDR3 protein: CSVGQGNTGELFF
CDR3 DNA: TGCAGCGTCGGACAGGGTAACACCGGGGAGCTGTTTTTT

V gene: TRBV28
CDR3 length: 13
clone size: many
D gene: TRBD1
J gene: TRBJ2-7
CDR3 protein: CASSSTGPYEQYF
CDR3 DNA: TGTGCCAGCTCATCGACAGGGCCCTACGAGCAGTACTTC

V gene: TRBV6-1
CDR3 length: 15
clone size: -
D gene: -
J gene: TRBJ1-5
CDR3 protein: CASSPSGFSNQPQHF
CDR3 DNA: TGTGCCAGCAGTCCCTCTGGGTTTAGCAATCAGCCCCAGCATTTT

V gene: TRBV18
CDR3 length: 13
clone size: many
D gene: -
J gene: TRBJ1-5
CDR3 protein: CASSLAPYQPQHF
CDR3 DNA: TGTGCCAGCTCACTCGCACCTTATCAGCCCCAGCATTTT

V gene: TRBV29-1
CDR3 length: 20
clone size: many
D gene: -
J gene: TRBJ2-1
CDR3 protein: CSVKRFGVFLTESSYNEQFF
CDR3 DNA: TGCAGCGTGAAGCGTTTTGGGGTGTTTTTGACAGAAAGCTCCTACAATGAGCAGTTCTTC

V gene: TRBV5-6
CDR3 length: 16
clone size: -
D gene: TRBD2
J gene: TRBJ2-1
CDR3 protein: CASSLLAAGVVNEQFF
CDR3 DNA: TGTGCCAGCAGCTTGTTAGCAGCGGGAGTCGTCAATGAGCAGTTCTTC

V gene: TRBV20-1
CDR3 length: 15
clone size: -
D gene: TRBD2
J gene: TRBJ2-3
CDR3 protein: CSVAGTSGRTDTQYF
CDR3 DNA: TGCAGTGTGGCCGGGACTAGCGGGAGAACAGATACGCAGTATTTT

V gene: TRBV5-1
CDR3 length: 18
clone size: -
D gene: TRBD2
J gene: TRBJ2-1
CDR3 protein: CASSLEPPGLAGVNEQFF
CDR3 DNA: TGCGCCAGCAGCTTGGAACCTCCGGGACTAGCGGGAGTCAATGAGCAGTTCTTC

V gene: TRBV19
CDR3 length: 18
clone size: many
D gene: -
J gene: TRBJ2-2
CDR3 protein: CASTDGMAGRSNTGELFF
CDR3 DNA: TGTGCCAGTACCGATGGGATGGCGGGCCGATCGAACACCGGGGAGCTGTTTTTT

V gene: TRBV3-1
CDR3 length: 19
clone size: -
D gene: -
J gene: TRBJ1-5
CDR3 protein: CASSQAPGTRRPFNQPQHF
CDR3 DNA: TGTGCCAGCAGCCAAGCCCCAGGGACACGCCGACCCTTCAATCAGCCCCAGCATTTT

V gene: TRBV10-3
CDR3 length: 14
clone size: -
D gene: -
J gene: TRBJ1-3
CDR3 protein: CAISPRSSGNTIYF
CDR3 DNA: TGTGCCATCAGCCCAAGGAGTTCTGGAAACACCATATATTTT

V gene: TRBV2
CDR3 length: 12
clone size: -
D gene: -
J gene: TRBJ2-7
CDR3 protein: CARTGGRDEQYF
CDR3 DNA: TGTGCCAGGACCGGGGGCCGGGACGAGCAGTACTTC

V gene: TRBV7-9
CDR3 length: 14
clone size: many
D gene: -
J gene: TRBJ2-1
CDR3 protein: CASSGEQGPNEQFF
CDR3 DNA: TGTGCCAGCAGCGGAGAGCAGGGCCCGAATGAGCAGTTCTTC

V gene: TRBV20-1
CDR3 length: 13
clone size: -
D gene: -
J gene: TRBJ2-1
CDR3 protein: CSASLVSYNEQFF
CDR3 DNA: TGCAGTGCTAGTTTAGTCTCCTACAATGAGCAGTTCTTC

V gene: TRBV10-3
CDR3 length: 15
clone size: -
D gene: -
J gene: TRBJ2-1
CDR3 protein: CAFRGGGGSYNEQFF
CDR3 DNA: TGTGCCTTCCGCGGGGGAGGGGGCTCCTACAATGAGCAGTTCTTC

V gene: TRBV19
CDR3 length: 12
clone size: -
D gene: -
J gene: TRBJ2-2
CDR3 protein: CASQDSVRELFF
CDR3 DNA: TGTGCCAGCCAAGACAGTGTGAGGGAGCTGTTTTTT

V gene: TRBV12-3/TRBV12-4
CDR3 length: 14
clone size: -
D gene: -
J gene: TRBJ2-3
CDR3 protein: CASSTNTGTDTQYF
CDR3 DNA: TGTGCCAGCAGTACCAACACAGGGACAGATACGCAGTATTTT

V gene: TRBV10-3
CDR3 length: 16
clone size: -
D gene: -
J gene: TRBJ2-3
CDR3 protein: CAISDPLAKDTDTQYF
CDR3 DNA: TGTGCCATCAGTGACCCACTAGCCAAGGATACAGATACGCAGTATTTT

V gene: TRBV6-1
CDR3 length: 15
clone size: many
D gene: -
J gene: TRBJ2-1
CDR3 protein: CASSEWVGLYNEQFF
CDR3 DNA: TGTGCCAGCAGTGAATGGGTAGGGCTTTACAATGAGCAGTTCTTC

V gene: TRBV18
CDR3 length: 15
clone size: once
D gene: -
J gene: TRBJ1-5
CDR3 protein: CASSPGGNSNQPQHF
CDR3 DNA: TGTGCCAGCTCACCAGGGGGGAATAGCAATCAGCCCCAGCATTTT

V gene: TRBV7-9
CDR3 length: 18
clone size: many
D gene: -
J gene: TRBJ2-5
CDR3 protein: CASRPTGTLAAFQETQYF
CDR3 DNA: TGTGCCAGCAGACCAACCGGGACCTTAGCGGCCTTCCAAGAGACCCAGTACTTC

V gene: TRBV6-1
CDR3 length: 17
clone size: -
D gene: TRBD2
J gene: TRBJ2-2
CDR3 protein: CASSRTSGVGDTGELFF
CDR3 DNA: TGTGCCAGCAGTCGGACTAGCGGGGTAGGGGACACCGGGGAGCTGTTTTTT

V gene: TRBV2
CDR3 length: 13
clone size: many
D gene: TRBD1
J gene: TRBJ2-7
CDR3 protein: CASNRDSLYEQYF
CDR3 DNA: TGTGCCAGCAACCGGGACAGCCTTTACGAGCAGTACTTC

V gene: TRBV6-4
CDR3 length: 15
clone size: many
D gene: TRBD2
J gene: TRBJ2-1
CDR3 protein: CASKTSGSPGDEQFF
CDR3 DNA: TGTGCCAGTAAAACTAGCGGGAGCCCTGGGGATGAGCAGTTCTTC

V gene: TRBV3-1
CDR3 length: 15
clone size: many
D gene: -
J gene: TRBJ2-2
CDR3 protein: CASTTFGVGTGELFF
CDR3 DNA: TGTGCCAGCACCACGTTTGGAGTCGGAACCGGGGAGCTGTTTTTT

V gene: TRBV12-3/TRBV12-4
CDR3 length: 14
clone size: many
D gene: -
J gene: TRBJ2-5
CDR3 protein: CASSFGQLQETQYF
CDR3 DNA: TGTGCCAGCAGTTTTGGGCAGCTCCAAGAGACCCAGTACTTC

V gene: TRBV7-9
CDR3 length: 16
clone size: many
D gene: -
J gene: TRBJ2-5
CDR3 protein: CASTRGGGSPQETQYF
CDR3 DNA: TGTGCCAGCACCCGAGGGGGTGGGAGCCCACAAGAGACCCAGTACTTC

V gene: TRBV2
CDR3 length: 11
clone size: many
D gene: -
J gene: TRBJ2-1
CDR3 protein: CASSLAVDQFF
CDR3 DNA: TGTGCCAGCAGTCTAGCCGTTGATCAGTTCTTC

V gene: TRBV5-1
CDR3 length: 16
clone size: few
D gene: -
J gene: TRBJ1-5
CDR3 protein: CASSPHELTGGQPQHF
CDR3 DNA: TGCGCCAGCAGCCCGCACGAATTGACAGGAGGACAGCCCCAGCATTTT

V gene: TRBV5-1
CDR3 length: 11
clone size: -
D gene: -
J gene: TRBJ2-7
CDR3 protein: CASSPDVVQYF
CDR3 DNA: TGCGCCAGCAGCCCGGATGTTGTGCAGTACTTC

V gene: TRBV7-2
CDR3 length: 15
clone size: many
D gene: TRBD2
J gene: TRBJ2-7
CDR3 protein: CASSLEAGEFGEQYF
CDR3 DNA: TGTGCCAGCAGCTTAGAGGCGGGAGAGTTCGGCGAGCAGTACTTC

V gene: TRBV19
CDR3 length: 15
clone size: many
D gene: -
J gene: TRBJ1-5
CDR3 protein: CASIRDGYSNQPQHF
CDR3 DNA: TGTGCCAGTATCCGGGACGGATATAGCAATCAGCCCCAGCATTTT

V gene: TRBV29-1
CDR3 length: 13
clone size: many
D gene: -
J gene: TRBJ2-2
CDR3 protein: CSVERVGTGELFF
CDR3 DNA: TGCAGCGTTGAGAGGGTTGGCACCGGGGAGCTGTTTTTT

V gene: TRBV28
CDR3 length: 16
clone size: many
D gene: -
J gene: TRBJ2-6
CDR3 protein: CASSRRTVSGANVLTF
CDR3 DNA: TGTGCCAGCAGCCGTAGGACTGTCTCTGGGGCCAACGTCCTGACTTTC

V gene: TRBV3-1
CDR3 length: 14
clone size: few
D gene: TRBD2
J gene: TRBJ2-1
CDR3 protein: CASSQTSGFNEQFF
CDR3 DNA: TGTGCCAGCAGCCAGACTAGCGGGTTCAATGAGCAGTTCTTC

V gene: TRBV29-1
CDR3 length: 14
clone size: few
D gene: TRBD2
J gene: TRBJ2-7
CDR3 protein: CSVVGGRDHYEQYF
CDR3 DNA: TGCAGCGTCGTAGGCGGGAGGGACCACTACGAGCAGTACTTC

V gene: TRBV6-2/TRBV6-3
CDR3 length: 13
clone size: many
D gene: -
J gene: TRBJ2-4
CDR3 protein: CATGGTAKNIQYF
CDR3 DNA: TGTGCCACCGGTGGGACAGCCAAAAACATTCAGTACTTC

V gene: TRBV27
CDR3 length: 13
clone size: many
D gene: -
J gene: TRBJ1-1
CDR3 protein: CASSRDWNTEAFF
CDR3 DNA: TGTGCCAGCAGCCGAGACTGGAACACTGAAGCTTTCTTT

V gene: TRBV9
CDR3 length: 15
clone size: -
D gene: -
J gene: TRBJ2-1
CDR3 protein: CSSSVMRGSYNEQFF
CDR3 DNA: TGTTCCAGCAGCGTAATGCGGGGCTCCTACAATGAGCAGTTCTTC

V gene: TRBV20-1
CDR3 length: 17
clone size: many
D gene: -
J gene: TRBJ2-1
CDR3 protein: CSAPLGGTHGSYNEQFF
CDR3 DNA: TGCAGTGCTCCCCTCGGCGGGACCCACGGCTCCTACAATGAGCAGTTCTTC

V gene: TRBV12-5
CDR3 length: 14
clone size: many
D gene: TRBD2
J gene: TRBJ2-5
CDR3 protein: CASGLTGGGETQYF
CDR3 DNA: TGTGCTAGTGGTTTGACGGGGGGAGGAGAGACCCAGTACTTC

V gene: TRBV12-3/TRBV12-4
CDR3 length: 15
clone size: many
D gene: TRBD2
J gene: TRBJ2-1
CDR3 protein: CASSIGLADYNEQFF
CDR3 DNA: TGTGCCAGCAGTATAGGACTAGCGGATTACAATGAGCAGTTCTTC

V gene: TRBV27
CDR3 length: 15
clone size: -
D gene: -
J gene: TRBJ1-2
CDR3 protein: CASSLSPQLGYGYTF
CDR3 DNA: TGTGCCAGCAGTTTGTCCCCGCAGCTGGGGTATGGCTACACCTTC

V gene: TRBV2
CDR3 length: 13
clone size: many
D gene: -
J gene: TRBJ1-1
CDR3 protein: CASGMTGNTEAFF
CDR3 DNA: TGTGCCAGCGGTATGACAGGGAACACTGAAGCTTTCTTT

V gene: TRBV24-1
CDR3 length: 14
clone size: -
D gene: TRBD1
J gene: TRBJ2-2
CDR3 protein: CATSWDRGPGELFF
CDR3 DNA: TGTGCCACCAGCTGGGACAGGGGACCCGGGGAGCTGTTTTTT

V gene: TRBV7-9
CDR3 length: 16
clone size: -
D gene: TRBD2
J gene: TRBJ2-1
CDR3 protein: CASSPGLEGPNNEQFF
CDR3 DNA: TGTGCCAGCAGCCCTGGACTAGAGGGCCCCAACAATGAGCAGTTCTTC

V gene: TRBV5-1
CDR3 length: 17
clone size: many
D gene: TRBD1
J gene: TRBJ2-7
CDR3 protein: CASSLPQDRGSDYEQYF
CDR3 DNA: TGCGCCAGCAGCCTTCCCCAGGACAGGGGAAGCGACTACGAGCAGTACTTC

V gene: TRBV5-6
CDR3 length: 15
clone size: -
D gene: -
J gene: TRBJ2-7
CDR3 protein: CASRPTGGDSYEQYF
CDR3 DNA: TGTGCCAGCAGACCCACAGGGGGGGACTCCTACGAGCAGTACTTC